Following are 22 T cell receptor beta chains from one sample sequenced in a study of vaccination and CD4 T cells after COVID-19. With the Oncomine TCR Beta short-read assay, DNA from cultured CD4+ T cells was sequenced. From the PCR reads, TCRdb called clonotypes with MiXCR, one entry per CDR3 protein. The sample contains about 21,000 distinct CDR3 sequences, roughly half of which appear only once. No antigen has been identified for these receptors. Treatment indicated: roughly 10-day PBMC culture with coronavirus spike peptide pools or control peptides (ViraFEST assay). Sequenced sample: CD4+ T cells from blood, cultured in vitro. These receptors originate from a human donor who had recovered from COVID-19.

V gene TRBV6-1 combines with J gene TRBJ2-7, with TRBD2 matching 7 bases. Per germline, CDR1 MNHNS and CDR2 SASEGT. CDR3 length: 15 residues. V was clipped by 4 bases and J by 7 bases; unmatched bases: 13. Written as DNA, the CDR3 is TGTGCCAGCAGTGCTACAATAGCGGGCTCGGGGGAGCAGTACTTC. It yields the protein CASSATIAGSGEQYF.

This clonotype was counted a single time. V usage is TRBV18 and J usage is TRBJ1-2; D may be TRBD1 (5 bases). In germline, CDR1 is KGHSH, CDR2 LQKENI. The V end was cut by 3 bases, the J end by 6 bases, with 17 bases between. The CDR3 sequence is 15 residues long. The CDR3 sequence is CASSPTWGEKDGYTF. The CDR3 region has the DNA TGTGCCAGCTCACCGACGTGGGGGGAAAAGGATGGCTACACCTTC.

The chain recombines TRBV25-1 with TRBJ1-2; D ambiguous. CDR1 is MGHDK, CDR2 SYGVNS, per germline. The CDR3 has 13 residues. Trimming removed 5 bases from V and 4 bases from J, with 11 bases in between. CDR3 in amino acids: CASSLVQGYGYTF. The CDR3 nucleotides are TGTGCCAGCAGTCTGGTGCAAGGCTATGGCTACACCTTC.

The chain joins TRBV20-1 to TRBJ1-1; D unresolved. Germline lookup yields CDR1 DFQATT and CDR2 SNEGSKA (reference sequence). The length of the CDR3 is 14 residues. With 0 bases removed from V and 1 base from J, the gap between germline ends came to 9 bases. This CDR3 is CSARDSAENTEAFF. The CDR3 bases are TGCAGTGCTAGAGATAGTGCGGAGAACACTGAAGCTTTCTTT.

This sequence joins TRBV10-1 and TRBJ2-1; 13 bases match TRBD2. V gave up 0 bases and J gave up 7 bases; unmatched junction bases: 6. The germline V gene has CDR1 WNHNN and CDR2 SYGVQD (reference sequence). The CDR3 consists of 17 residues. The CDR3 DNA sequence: TGCGCCAGCAGTGAGTCGACGACTAGCGGGAGGCGGAATGAGCAGTTCTTC. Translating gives CASSESTTSGRRNEQFF.

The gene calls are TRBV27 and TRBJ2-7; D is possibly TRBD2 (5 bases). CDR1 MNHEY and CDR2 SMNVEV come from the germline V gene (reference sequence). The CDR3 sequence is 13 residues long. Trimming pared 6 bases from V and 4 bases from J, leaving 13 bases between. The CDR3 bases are TGTGCCAGCAGGACCTCGGGATCATACGAGCAGTACTTC. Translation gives CASRTSGSYEQYF.

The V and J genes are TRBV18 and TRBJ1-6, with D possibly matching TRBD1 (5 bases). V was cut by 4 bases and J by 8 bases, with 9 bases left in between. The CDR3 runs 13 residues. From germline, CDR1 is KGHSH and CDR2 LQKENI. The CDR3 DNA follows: TGTGCCAGCTCACTGGGACGGGATTCACCCCTCCACTTT. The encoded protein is CASSLGRDSPLHF.

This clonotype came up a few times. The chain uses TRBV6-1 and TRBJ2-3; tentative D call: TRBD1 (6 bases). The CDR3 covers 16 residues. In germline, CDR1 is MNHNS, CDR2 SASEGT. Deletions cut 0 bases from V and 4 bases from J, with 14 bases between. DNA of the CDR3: TGTGCCAGCAGTGAAGCGCTCAGGGGATCGGCAGATACGCAGTATTTT. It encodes CASSEALRGSADTQYF.

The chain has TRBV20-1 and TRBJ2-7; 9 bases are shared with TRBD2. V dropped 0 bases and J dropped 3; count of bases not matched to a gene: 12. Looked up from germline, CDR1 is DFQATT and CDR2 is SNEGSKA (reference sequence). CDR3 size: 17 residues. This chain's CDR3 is CSAREAGGPSRGYEQYF. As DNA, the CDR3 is TGCAGTGCTAGAGAGGCGGGAGGGCCTTCGAGAGGCTACGAGCAGTACTTC.

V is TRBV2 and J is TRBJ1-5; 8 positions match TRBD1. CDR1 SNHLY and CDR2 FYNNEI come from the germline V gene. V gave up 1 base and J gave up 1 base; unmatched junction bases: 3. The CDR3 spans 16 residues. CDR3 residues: CASSEEQGGSNQPQHF. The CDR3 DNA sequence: TGTGCCAGCAGTGAAGAACAGGGGGGGAGCAATCAGCCCCAGCATTTT.

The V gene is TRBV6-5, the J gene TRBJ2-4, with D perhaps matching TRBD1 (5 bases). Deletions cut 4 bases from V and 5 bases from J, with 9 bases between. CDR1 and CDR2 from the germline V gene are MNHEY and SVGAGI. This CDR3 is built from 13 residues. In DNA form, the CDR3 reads TGTGCCAGCAGTTCTGTAGGGGAAAACATTCAGTACTTC. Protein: CASSSVGENIQYF.

The CDR3 coding sequence is TGTGCCACCAGCACCCGGAGCGGGGGGAACTACAATGAGCAGTTCTTC. Its protein is CATSTRSGGNYNEQFF. The chain is built from TRBV15 and TRBJ2-1; 9 bases agree with TRBD2. The CDR3 length is 16 residues. Germline V CDR1 and CDR2: LNHNV, YYDKDF (reference sequence). V gave up 4 bases and J gave up 3 bases; unmatched junction bases: 7.

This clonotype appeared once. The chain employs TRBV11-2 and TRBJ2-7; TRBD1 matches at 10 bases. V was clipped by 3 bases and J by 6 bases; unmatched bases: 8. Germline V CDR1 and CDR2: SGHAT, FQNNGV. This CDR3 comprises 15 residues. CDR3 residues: CASSFRGQGKSEQYF. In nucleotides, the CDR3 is TGTGCCAGCAGCTTTCGGGGACAGGGGAAATCCGAGCAGTACTTC.

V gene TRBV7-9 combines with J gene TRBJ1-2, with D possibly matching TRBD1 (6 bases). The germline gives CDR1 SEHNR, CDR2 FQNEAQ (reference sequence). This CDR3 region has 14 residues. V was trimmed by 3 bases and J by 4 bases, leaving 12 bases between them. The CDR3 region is CASSFLDRAYGYTF. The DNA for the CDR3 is TGTGCCAGCAGCTTTCTGGACAGAGCCTATGGCTACACCTTC.

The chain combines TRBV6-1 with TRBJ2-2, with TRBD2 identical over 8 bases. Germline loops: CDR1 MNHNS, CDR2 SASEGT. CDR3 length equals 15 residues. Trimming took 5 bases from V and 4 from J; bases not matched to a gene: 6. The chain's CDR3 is CASSPPGGGTGELFF. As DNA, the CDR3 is TGTGCCAGCAGTCCCCCGGGGGGGGGCACCGGGGAGCTGTTTTTT.

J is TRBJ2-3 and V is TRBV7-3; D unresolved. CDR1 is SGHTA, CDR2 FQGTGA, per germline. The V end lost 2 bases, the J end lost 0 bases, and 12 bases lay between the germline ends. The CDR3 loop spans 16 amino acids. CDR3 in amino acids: CASSLDVYSSTDTQYF. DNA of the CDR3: TGTGCCAGCAGCTTAGATGTCTATTCTAGCACAGATACGCAGTATTTT.

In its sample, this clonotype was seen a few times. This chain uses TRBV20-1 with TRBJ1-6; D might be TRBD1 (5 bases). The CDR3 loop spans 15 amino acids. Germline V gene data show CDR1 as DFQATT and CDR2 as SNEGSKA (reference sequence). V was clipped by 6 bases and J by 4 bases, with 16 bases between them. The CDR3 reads CSADGIDSYNSPLHF. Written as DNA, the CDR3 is TGCAGTGCCGACGGAATTGACAGTTATAATTCACCCCTCCACTTT.

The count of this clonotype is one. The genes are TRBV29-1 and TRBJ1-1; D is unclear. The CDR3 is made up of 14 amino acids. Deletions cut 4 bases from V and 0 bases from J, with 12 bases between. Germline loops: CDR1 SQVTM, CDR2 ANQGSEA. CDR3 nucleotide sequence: TGCAGCGTTGTCCAGAACAACGTGAACACTGAAGCTTTCTTT. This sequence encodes CSVVQNNVNTEAFF.

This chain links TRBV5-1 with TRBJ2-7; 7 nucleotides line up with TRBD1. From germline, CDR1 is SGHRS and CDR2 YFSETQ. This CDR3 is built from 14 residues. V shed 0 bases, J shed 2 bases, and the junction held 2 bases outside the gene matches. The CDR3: CASSLDRGPYEQYF. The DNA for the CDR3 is TGCGCCAGCAGCTTGGACAGGGGACCCTACGAGCAGTACTTC.

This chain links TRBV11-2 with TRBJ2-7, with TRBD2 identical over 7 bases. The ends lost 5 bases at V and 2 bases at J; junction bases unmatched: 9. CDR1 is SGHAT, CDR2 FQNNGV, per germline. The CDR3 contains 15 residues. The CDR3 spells CASSKGGGGAYEQYF. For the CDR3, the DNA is TGTGCCAGCAGCAAGGGCGGGGGAGGGGCCTACGAGCAGTACTTC.

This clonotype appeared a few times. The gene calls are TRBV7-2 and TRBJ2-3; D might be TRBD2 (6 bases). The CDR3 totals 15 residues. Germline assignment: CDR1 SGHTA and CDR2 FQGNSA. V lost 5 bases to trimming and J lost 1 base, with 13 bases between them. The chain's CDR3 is CASSRARGGTDTQYF. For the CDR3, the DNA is TGTGCCAGCAGCCGGGCGCGCGGGGGCACAGATACGCAGTATTTT.

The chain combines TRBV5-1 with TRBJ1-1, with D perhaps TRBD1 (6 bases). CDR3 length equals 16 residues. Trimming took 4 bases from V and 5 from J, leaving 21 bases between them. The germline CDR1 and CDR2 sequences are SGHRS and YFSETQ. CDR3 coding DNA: TGCGCCAGCAGCCCCCGCGGGTCACCAGGGGATACTGAAGCTTTCTTT. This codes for CASSPRGSPGDTEAFF.